These 17 T cell receptor beta chains came from one sample sequenced in a study of blood T cell repertoires in COVID-19. Data came from immunoSEQ multiplex PCR; TCRdb stores just in-frame clones and leaves some out. The sample carries about 120,000 clones, around four fifths recorded once. Sequencing input: peripheral blood. These receptors all stem from a human donor in a cohort sampled during active COVID-19.

This clone occurred once. V usage is TRBV7-2 and J usage is TRBJ2-5; TRBD1 aligns across 7 bases. The germline gives CDR1 SGHTA, CDR2 FQGNSA. The CDR3 has 14 residues. V lost 5 bases and J lost 5; bases outside the gene matches: 8. CDR3 region: CASSPTGVGETQYF. DNA of the CDR3: TGTGCCAGCAGCCCAACAGGGGTGGGGGAGACCCAGTACTTC.

The chain couples TRBV7-9 to TRBJ2-3, with TRBD2 identical over 7 bases. The CDR3 contains 13 residues. Looked up from germline, CDR1 is SEHNR and CDR2 is FQNEAQ (reference sequence). V shed 7 bases, J shed 4 bases, and the junction held 5 bases outside the gene matches. The CDR3 coding sequence is TGTGCCAGCACCAGCGGGGTCGCAGATACGCAGTATTTT. It codes for CASTSGVADTQYF.

The chain recombines TRBV5-6 with TRBJ2-1; a possible D gene is TRBD1 (5 bases). V dropped 1 base and J dropped 0 bases, with 5 bases sitting between them. CDR1 SGHDT and CDR2 YYEEEE come from the germline V gene. This CDR3 comprises 14 residues. The CDR3 DNA reads TGTGCCAGCAGCTTGACAGGCTCCTACAATGAGCAGTTCTTC. Protein product: CASSLTGSYNEQFF.

J is TRBJ2-2 and V is TRBV19; the D gene is possibly TRBD1 (6 bases). Germline V gene lookup returns CDR1 LNHDA and CDR2 SQIVND (reference sequence). With 5 bases removed from V and 1 base from J, the gap between germline ends came to 14 bases. The CDR3 sequence is 16 residues long. The CDR3 nucleotides are TGTGCCAGTAGTGCCCTTCCGGGACAGAACACCGGGGAGCTGTTTTTT. Amino acids: CASSALPGQNTGELFF.

This chain connects TRBV5-1 to TRBJ1-2; D is ambiguous. With 0 bases removed from V and 1 base from J, the gap between germline ends came to 13 bases. This CDR3 has 16 residues. Germline assignment: CDR1 SGHRS and CDR2 YFSETQ. CDR3 residues: CASSLVRAGDNYGYTF. For the CDR3, the DNA is TGCGCCAGCAGCTTGGTACGGGCGGGTGATAACTATGGCTACACCTTC.

V is TRBV2 and J is TRBJ2-5; maybe TRBD2 (6 bases). Trimming removed 4 bases at V and 0 bases at J, with 9 bases between. The CDR3 contains 14 residues. Per germline, CDR1 SNHLY and CDR2 FYNNEI. This CDR3 reads CASSGGGHQETQYF. In DNA form, the CDR3 reads TGTGCCAGCAGTGGGGGAGGACACCAAGAGACCCAGTACTTC.

The genes are TRBV24-1 and TRBJ2-7; no firm D call. Trimming took 3 bases from V and 1 from J, leaving 6 bases between them. The CDR3 is made up of 13 amino acids. Germline V gene sequence: CDR1 KGHDR, CDR2 SFDVKD. DNA for the CDR3: TGTGCCACCAGTGATCTAGATTCCTACGAGCAGTACTTC. This sequence encodes CATSDLDSYEQYF.

The J gene is TRBJ1-1, the V gene TRBV10-3, with D hard to call. Trimming took 6 bases from V and 4 from J, leaving 12 bases between them. Germline CDR1 reads ENHRY; CDR2 reads SYGVKD. The CDR3 has 13 residues. CDR3 DNA sequence: TGTGCCATCAGGGTGGTTGGGAGCACTGAAGCTTTCTTT. Amino acids: CAIRVVGSTEAFF.

This clone was seen a few times. The chain couples TRBV27 to TRBJ2-1; TRBD1 might be the D (6 bases). V lost 5 bases and J 10 bases, leaving 18 bases between the germline ends. This CDR3 contains 14 residues. Germline CDR1 reads MNHEY; CDR2 reads SMNVEV (reference sequence). The CDR3 bases are TGTGCCAGCAGTCCCCATGGGGGCTCTAGGGAGCAGTTCTTC. Its translation is CASSPHGGSREQFF.

The chain carries TRBV5-6 and TRBJ2-7; 13 bases map to TRBD2. CDR1 and CDR2 (germline): SGHDT, YYEEEE. CDR3 length: 18 residues. The J segment lost 0 bases and the V segment lost 2 bases, leaving 8 bases of the junction unmatched. The CDR3 sequence is CASSFGLAGVTSSYEQYF. CDR3 nucleotide sequence: TGTGCCAGCAGCTTTGGACTAGCGGGGGTCACGAGCTCCTACGAGCAGTACTTC.

This sequence joins TRBV5-1 and TRBJ1-3; possible D gene TRBD1, 5 bases. This CDR3 contains 13 residues. The V gene's germline CDR1 is SGHRS and CDR2 YFSETQ. Trimming cost V 4 bases and J 4 bases, with 9 bases left between them. This CDR3 reads CASSGDSGNTIYF. The CDR3 DNA reads TGCGCCAGCAGCGGAGACAGCGGAAACACCATATATTTT.

V gene TRBV7-8 combines with J gene TRBJ1-1; D not resolved. The germline V and J ends were trimmed by 3 bases and 0 bases, with 14 bases remaining between them. CDR3 length: 16 amino acids. Germline-derived CDR1 and CDR2 are SGHVS and FQNEAQ. CDR3 DNA sequence: TGTGCCAGCAGCTTGTCTTTCGTATCTGTGAACACTGAAGCTTTCTTT. This sequence encodes CASSLSFVSVNTEAFF.

The CDR3 sequence: CASSSQGARADTQYF. The CDR3 region has the DNA TGCGCCAGCAGCTCACAGGGGGCTCGGGCAGATACGCAGTATTTT. V is TRBV5-1 and J is TRBJ2-3, with 9 bases matching TRBD1. Germline assignment: CDR1 SGHRS and CDR2 YFSETQ. The V and J ends lost 3 bases and 4 bases, in that order; junction bases with no gene match: 6. This CDR3 comprises 15 residues.

V and J are TRBV6-1 and TRBJ2-3, with TRBD1 matching over 8 bases. Per germline, CDR1 MNHNS and CDR2 SASEGT. V lost 0 bases and J lost 6; bases outside the gene matches: 8. The CDR3 spans 16 residues. CDR3 nucleotides: TGTGCCAGCAGTGAAGCGGGGGGCAGGGGGCGGGATACGCAGTATTTT. Its protein product is CASSEAGGRGRDTQYF.

This clone came up once. The rearrangement uses TRBV5-5 and TRBJ1-1; 7 bases fit TRBD1. CDR1 and CDR2 from the germline V gene are SGHKS and YYEKEE (reference sequence). J gave up 4 bases and V 2 bases, and 8 bases lay outside the gene matches. The length of the CDR3 is 15 residues. CDR3 sequence (DNA): TGTGCCAGCAGCTTCGGACCGACAGGGCTCACTGAAGCTTTCTTT. Amino acids: CASSFGPTGLTEAFF.

This clone was counted a few times. The rearrangement links TRBV4-1 to TRBJ2-6, with TRBD1 matching 9 bases. V dropped 0 bases and J dropped 2; count of bases not matched to a gene: 8. CDR3 length: 19 amino acids. CDR1 is MGHRA, CDR2 YSYEKL, per germline. The CDR3 spells CASSQDDRGREAGANVLTF. The CDR3 DNA reads TGCGCCAGCAGCCAAGATGACAGGGGGAGGGAGGCTGGGGCCAACGTCCTGACTTTC.

In its sample, this clone was seen a few times. The chain joins TRBV3-1 (or the pseudogene TRBV3-2) to TRBJ1-1; the match to TRBD1 covers 7 bases. Germline V gene lookup returns CDR1 LGHDT and CDR2 YNNKEL (reference sequence). CDR3 length equals 14 residues. V lost 8 bases, J lost 4 bases, and 10 bases stayed unmatched. Here the CDR3 reads CASGGGAGSTEAFF. CDR3 DNA: TGTGCCAGCGGAGGGGGCGCCGGGAGCACTGAAGCTTTCTTT.